Listed here is a single T cell receptor beta chain. The antigen remains unidentified. A much bigger clone sits one base away, suggesting this may be a read error. The CDR3 runs 15 residues. The V gene lost 5 bases and the J gene lost 5 bases, with 18 bases spanning the gap. A second PCR, run for roughly 6 to 11 cycles, used a sample-barcoded 5' primer plus a J-beta primer mix. The authors tagged each cDNA molecule using a template-switch adaptor with 12 random nucleotides. One entry per CDR3 protein results from TCRdb running MiXCR on the 5' RACE reads. The top ten clones hold 10% to 15% of a sample with fewer than 950,000 distinct CDR3 sequences, around 36% of them seen once. The data were taken from a study of blood T cells in healthy people across ages. General study results and limits: Estimated diversity across one million T cells was deemed an underestimate. Compared with aged donors, long-lived donors showed fewer expanded clones, suggesting selection.

The extraction recovered at least 5 micrograms of total RNA per sample. The chain has TRBV12-3 or TRBV12-4 and TRBJ1-2; D remains unclear. This TCR came from a man aged 18 to 29 in good health. Sequenced material: blood. The CDR3 here is CASSDSWSRSYGYTF. The DNA of the CDR3 is TGTGCCAGCAGTGATTCATGGTCACGGTCTTATGGCTACACCTTC.